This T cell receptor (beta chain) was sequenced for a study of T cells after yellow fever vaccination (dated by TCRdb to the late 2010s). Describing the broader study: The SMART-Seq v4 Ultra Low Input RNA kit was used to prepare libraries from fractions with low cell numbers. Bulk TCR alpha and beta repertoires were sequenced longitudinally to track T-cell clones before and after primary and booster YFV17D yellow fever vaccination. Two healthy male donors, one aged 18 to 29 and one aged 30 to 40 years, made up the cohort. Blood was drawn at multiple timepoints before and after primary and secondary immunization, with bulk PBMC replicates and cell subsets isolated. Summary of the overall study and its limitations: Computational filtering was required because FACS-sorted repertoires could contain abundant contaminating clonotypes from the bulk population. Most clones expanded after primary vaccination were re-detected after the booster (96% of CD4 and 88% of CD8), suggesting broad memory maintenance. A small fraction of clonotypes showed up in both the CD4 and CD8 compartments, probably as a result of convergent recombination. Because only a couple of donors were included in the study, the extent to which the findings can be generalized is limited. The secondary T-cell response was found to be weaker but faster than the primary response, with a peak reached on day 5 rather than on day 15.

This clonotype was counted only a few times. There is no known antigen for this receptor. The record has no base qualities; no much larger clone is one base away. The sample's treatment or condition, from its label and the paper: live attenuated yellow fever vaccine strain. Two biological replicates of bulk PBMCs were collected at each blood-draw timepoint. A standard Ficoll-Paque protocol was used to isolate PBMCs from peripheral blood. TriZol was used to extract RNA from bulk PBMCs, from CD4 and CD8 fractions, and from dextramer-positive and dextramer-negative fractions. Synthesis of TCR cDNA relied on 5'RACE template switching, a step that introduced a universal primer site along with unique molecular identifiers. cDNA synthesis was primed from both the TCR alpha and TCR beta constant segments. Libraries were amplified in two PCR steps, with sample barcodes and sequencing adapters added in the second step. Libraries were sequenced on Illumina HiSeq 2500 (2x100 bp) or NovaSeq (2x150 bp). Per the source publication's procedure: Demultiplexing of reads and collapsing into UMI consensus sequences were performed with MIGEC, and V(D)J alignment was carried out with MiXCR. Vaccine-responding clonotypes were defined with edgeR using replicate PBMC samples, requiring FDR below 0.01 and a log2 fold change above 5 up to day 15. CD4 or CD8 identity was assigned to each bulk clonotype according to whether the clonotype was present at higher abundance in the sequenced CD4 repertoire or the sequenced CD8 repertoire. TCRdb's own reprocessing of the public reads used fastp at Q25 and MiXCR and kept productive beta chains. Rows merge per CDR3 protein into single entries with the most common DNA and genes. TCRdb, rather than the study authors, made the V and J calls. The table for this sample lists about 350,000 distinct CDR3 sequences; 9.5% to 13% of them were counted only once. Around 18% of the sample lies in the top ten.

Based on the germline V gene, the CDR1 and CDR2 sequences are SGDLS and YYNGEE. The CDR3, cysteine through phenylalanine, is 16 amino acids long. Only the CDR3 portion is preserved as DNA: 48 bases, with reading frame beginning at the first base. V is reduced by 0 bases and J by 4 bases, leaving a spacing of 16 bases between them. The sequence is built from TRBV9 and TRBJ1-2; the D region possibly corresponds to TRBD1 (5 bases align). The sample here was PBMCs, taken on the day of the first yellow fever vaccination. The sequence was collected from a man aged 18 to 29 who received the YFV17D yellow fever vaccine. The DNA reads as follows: TGTGCCAGCAGCGTAGTCAGTTCCAGGGTGGTCTATGGCTACACCTTC. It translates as CASSVVSSRVVYGYTF.